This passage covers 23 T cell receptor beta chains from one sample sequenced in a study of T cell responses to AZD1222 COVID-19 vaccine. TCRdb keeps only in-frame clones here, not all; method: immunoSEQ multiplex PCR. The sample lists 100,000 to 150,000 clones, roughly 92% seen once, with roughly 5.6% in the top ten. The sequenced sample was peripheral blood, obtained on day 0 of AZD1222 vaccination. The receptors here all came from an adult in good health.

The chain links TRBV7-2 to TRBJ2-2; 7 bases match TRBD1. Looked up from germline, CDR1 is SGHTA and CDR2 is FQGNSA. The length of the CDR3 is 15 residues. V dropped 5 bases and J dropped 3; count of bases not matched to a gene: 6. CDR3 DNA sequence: TGTGCCAGCAGCCGGGACAGCTACTACACCGGGGAGCTGTTTTTT. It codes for CASSRDSYYTGELFF.

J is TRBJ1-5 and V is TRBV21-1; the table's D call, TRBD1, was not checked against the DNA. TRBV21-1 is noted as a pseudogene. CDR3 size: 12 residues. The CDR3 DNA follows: TGTGCCAGCAGCCCACAGGATCAGCCCCAGCATTTT. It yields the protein CASSPQDQPQHF.

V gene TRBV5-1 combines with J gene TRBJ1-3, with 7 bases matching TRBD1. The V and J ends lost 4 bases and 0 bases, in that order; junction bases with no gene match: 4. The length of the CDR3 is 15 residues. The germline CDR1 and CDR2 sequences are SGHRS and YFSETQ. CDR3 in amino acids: CASSRGQDSGNTIYF. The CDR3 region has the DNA TGCGCCAGCAGCCGCGGACAGGACTCTGGAAACACCATATATTTT. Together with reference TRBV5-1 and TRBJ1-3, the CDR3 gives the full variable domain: KAGVTQTPRYLIKTRGQQVTLSCSPISGHRSVSWYQQTPGQGLQFLFEYFSETQRNKGNFPGRFSGRQFSNSRSEMNVSTLELGDSALYLCASSRGQDSGNTIYFGEGSWLTVV.

The CDR3 protein is CATSTVRDRDSPLHF. The CDR3 bases are TGTGCCACCAGCACAGTCCGGGACAGGGATTCACCCCTCCACTTT. V usage is TRBV15 and J usage is TRBJ1-6, with 9 bases fitting TRBD1. Per the germline V gene, CDR1 is LNHNV and CDR2 is YYDKDF (reference sequence). This CDR3 region has 15 residues. The trim removed 4 bases at V and 8 bases at J, leaving 6 bases unmatched.

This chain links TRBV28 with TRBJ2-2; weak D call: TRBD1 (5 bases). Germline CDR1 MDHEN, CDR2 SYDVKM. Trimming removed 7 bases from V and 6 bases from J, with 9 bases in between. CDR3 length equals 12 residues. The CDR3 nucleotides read TGTGCCAGCAAAATGGGGCCCGGGGAGCTGTTTTTT. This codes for CASKMGPGELFF.

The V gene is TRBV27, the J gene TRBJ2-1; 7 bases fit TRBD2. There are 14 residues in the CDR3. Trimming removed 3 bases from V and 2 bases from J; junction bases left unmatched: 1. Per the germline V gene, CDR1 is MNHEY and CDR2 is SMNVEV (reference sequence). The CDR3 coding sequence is TGTGCCAGCAGTTTGAGCGGGGCCTACAATGAGCAGTTCTTC. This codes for CASSLSGAYNEQFF.

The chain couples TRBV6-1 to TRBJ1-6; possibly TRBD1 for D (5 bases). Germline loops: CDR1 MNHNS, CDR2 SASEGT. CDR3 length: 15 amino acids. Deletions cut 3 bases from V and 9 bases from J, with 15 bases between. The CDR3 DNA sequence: TGTGCCAGCAGTGACCCCCTGGGGGTACGTTCACCCCTCCACTTT. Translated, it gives CASSDPLGVRSPLHF.

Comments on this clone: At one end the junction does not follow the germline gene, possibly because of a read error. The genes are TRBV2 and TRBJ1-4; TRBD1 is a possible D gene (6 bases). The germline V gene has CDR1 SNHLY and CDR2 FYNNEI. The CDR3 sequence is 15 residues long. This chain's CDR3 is CASTEGGQGGEKLFF. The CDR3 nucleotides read TGTGCCAGCACTGAAGGGGGGCAGGGAGGTGAAAAACTGTTTTTT.

DNA for the CDR3: TGTGCCAGCAGCTCCAGGGGGCTAGCGGGTAGGAATGAGCAGTTCTTC. Residues: CASSSRGLAGRNEQFF. The V and J genes are TRBV9 and TRBJ2-1; D may correspond to TRBD1 or TRBD2 (8 bases each). Germline V CDR1 and CDR2: SGDLS, YYNGEE. This CDR3 region has 16 residues. The V and J ends lost 4 bases and 7 bases respectively, with 21 bases between them.

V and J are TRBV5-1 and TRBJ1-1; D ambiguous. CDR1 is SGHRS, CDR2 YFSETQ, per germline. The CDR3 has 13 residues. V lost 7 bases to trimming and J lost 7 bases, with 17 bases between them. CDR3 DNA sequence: TGCGCCAGCGGCGACGCAGCGCCACGTGAAGCTTTCTTT. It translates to CASGDAAPREAFF. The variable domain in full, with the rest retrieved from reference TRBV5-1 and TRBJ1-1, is KAGVTQTPRYLIKTRGQQVTLSCSPISGHRSVSWYQQTPGQGLQFLFEYFSETQRNKGNFPGRFSGRQFSNSRSEMNVSTLELGDSALYLCASGDAAPREAFFGQGTRLTVV.

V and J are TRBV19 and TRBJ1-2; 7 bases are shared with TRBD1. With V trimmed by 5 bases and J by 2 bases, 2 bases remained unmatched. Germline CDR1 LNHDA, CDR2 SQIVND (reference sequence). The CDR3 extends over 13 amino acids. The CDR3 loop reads CASSRTGNYGYTF. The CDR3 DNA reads TGTGCCAGTAGTCGGACAGGCAACTATGGCTACACCTTC.

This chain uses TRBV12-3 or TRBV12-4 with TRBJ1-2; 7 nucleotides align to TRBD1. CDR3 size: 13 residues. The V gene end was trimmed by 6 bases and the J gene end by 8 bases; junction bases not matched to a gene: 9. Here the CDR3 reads CASSPDRAKGYTF. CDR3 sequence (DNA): TGTGCCAGCAGCCCCGACAGGGCTAAAGGCTACACCTTC.

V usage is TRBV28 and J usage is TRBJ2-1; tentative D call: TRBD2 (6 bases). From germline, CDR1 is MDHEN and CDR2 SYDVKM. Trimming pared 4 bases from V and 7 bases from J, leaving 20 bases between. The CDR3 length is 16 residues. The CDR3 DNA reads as TGTGCCAGCAGTTCGTGGACGTTCAGGAGGGGAAATGAGCAGTTCTTC. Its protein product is CASSSWTFRRGNEQFF.

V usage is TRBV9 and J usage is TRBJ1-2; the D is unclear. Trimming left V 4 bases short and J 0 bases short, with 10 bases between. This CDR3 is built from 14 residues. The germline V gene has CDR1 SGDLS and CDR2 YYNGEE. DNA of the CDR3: TGTGCCAGCAGCTACTCGGAGGCTAACTATGGCTACACCTTC. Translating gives CASSYSEANYGYTF.

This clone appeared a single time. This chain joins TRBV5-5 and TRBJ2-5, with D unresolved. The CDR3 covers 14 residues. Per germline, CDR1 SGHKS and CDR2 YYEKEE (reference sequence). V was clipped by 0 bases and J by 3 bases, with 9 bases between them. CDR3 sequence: CASSLGRMEETQYF. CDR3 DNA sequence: TGTGCCAGCAGCTTGGGGCGAATGGAAGAGACCCAGTACTTC.

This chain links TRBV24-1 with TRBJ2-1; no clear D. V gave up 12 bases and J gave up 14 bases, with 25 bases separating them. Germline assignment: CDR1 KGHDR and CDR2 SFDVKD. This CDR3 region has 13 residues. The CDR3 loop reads CAPVSRRDKGEFF. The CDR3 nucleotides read TGTGCCCCCGTCTCAAGGAGAGACAAAGGAGAGTTCTTC.

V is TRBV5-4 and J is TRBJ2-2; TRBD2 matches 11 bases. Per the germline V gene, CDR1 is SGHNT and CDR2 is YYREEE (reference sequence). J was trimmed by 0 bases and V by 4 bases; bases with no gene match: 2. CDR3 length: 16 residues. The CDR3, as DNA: TGTGCCAGCAGCCCTAGCGGGGGGTCGAACACCGGGGAGCTGTTTTTT. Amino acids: CASSPSGGSNTGELFF.

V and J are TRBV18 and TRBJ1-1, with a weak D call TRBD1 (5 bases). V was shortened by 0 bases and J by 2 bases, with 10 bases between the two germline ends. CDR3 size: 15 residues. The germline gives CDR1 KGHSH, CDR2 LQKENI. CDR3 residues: CASSPPGRGNTEAFF. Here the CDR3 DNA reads TGTGCCAGCTCACCACCAGGTAGGGGAAACACTGAAGCTTTCTTT.

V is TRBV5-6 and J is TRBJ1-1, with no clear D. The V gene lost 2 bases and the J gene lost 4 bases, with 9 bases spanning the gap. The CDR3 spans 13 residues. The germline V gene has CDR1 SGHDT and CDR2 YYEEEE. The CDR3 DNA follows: TGTGCCAGCAGCTTCGAGGGTGGCACTGAAGCTTTCTTT. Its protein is CASSFEGGTEAFF.

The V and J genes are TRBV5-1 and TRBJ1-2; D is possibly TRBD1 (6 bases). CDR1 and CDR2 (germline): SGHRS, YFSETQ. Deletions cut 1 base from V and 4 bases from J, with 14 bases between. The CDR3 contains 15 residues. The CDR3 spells CASSLHQQGGYGYTF. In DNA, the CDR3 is TGCGCCAGCAGCTTGCACCAACAGGGTGGCTATGGCTACACCTTC.

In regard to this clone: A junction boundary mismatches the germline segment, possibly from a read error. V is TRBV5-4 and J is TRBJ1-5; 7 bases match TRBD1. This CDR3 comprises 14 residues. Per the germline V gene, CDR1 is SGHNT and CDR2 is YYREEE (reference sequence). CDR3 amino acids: CASSSGQHDQPQHF. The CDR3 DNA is TGTGCCAGCAGCTCGGGACAGCATGATCAACCCCAGCATTTT.

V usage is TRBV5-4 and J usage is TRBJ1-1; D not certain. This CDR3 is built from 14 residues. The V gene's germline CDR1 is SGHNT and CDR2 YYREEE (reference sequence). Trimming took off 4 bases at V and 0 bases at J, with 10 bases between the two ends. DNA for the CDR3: TGTGCCAGCAGCCGCCCGGAACTGAACACTGAAGCTTTCTTT. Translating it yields CASSRPELNTEAFF.

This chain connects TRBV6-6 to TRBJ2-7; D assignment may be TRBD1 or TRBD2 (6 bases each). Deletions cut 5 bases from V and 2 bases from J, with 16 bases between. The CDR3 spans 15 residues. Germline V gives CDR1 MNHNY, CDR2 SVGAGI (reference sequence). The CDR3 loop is CASSTRGAYTYEQYF. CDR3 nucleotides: TGTGCCAGCAGTACGAGGGGGGCCTACACCTACGAGCAGTACTTC.